These 10 T cell receptor beta chains came from one sample sequenced in a study of cytomegalovirus exposure and HLA in healthy donors. Primers: 60 Vbeta forward and 13 Jbeta reverse. Clones were read by immunoSEQ multiplex PCR, and TCRdb kept only the in-frame ones, dropping some. Among roughly 150,000 clones listed, 60% to 80% were seen once. Sample: PBMCs. The receptors here all came from a male donor in good health and CMV-seronegative.

The genes are TRBV28 and TRBJ2-1, with 8 bases lining up with TRBD2. Germline CDR1 and CDR2: MDHEN and SYDVKM. The CDR3 contains 14 residues. Unmatched junction bases numbered 11, after V lost 8 bases and J lost 8 bases. This CDR3 reads CASGYRTSMDEQFF. The CDR3 DNA follows: TGTGCCAGCGGTTACAGGACTAGCATGGATGAGCAGTTCTTC.

The rearrangement links TRBV6-8 to TRBJ2-7; TRBD1 aligns across 7 bases. Germline V gene sequence: CDR1 MNHGY, CDR2 SAAAGT. There are 14 residues in the CDR3. V was pared by 11 bases and J by 6 bases, with 16 bases of the junction left unmatched. The CDR3 loop reads CAQGGPGVVGEQYF. The CDR3 nucleotides are TGTGCCCAAGGGGGCCCAGGGGTCGTCGGCGAGCAGTACTTC.

This clone was observed a few times. This chain connects TRBV15 to TRBJ2-1, with 8 bases matching TRBD2. The V segment lost 5 bases and the J segment 2 bases; nucleotides outside the gene matches: 11. Germline CDR1 is LNHNV and CDR2 is YYDKDF (reference sequence). CDR3 length equals 17 residues. The CDR3 here is CATSPERAGVAYNEQFF. The CDR3 region has the DNA TGTGCCACCAGCCCCGAAAGAGCGGGGGTCGCCTACAATGAGCAGTTCTTC.

The chain combines TRBV5-1 with TRBJ1-1; tentatively, D is TRBD1 (5 bases). This CDR3 comprises 14 residues. Trimming cost V 1 base and J 0 bases, with 7 bases left between them. The germline V gene has CDR1 SGHRS and CDR2 YFSETQ. The CDR3 sequence: CASSLTGLNTEAFF. CDR3 DNA sequence: TGCGCCAGCAGCTTGACAGGACTGAACACTGAAGCTTTCTTT.

This chain connects TRBV2 to TRBJ1-3; 9 bases are shared with TRBD1. Germline CDR1 reads SNHLY; CDR2 reads FYNNEI. CDR3 length equals 13 residues. V gave up 5 bases and J gave up 8 bases; unmatched junction bases: 4. The CDR3 DNA sequence: TGTGCCAGCAGTAAAAGGACAGGGGACACCATATATTTT. This gives the protein CASSKRTGDTIYF.

This chain connects TRBV4-3 to TRBJ2-5; 10 nucleotides match TRBD1. The CDR3 contains 15 residues. Trimming at V came to 4 bases and at J to 2 bases, leaving 4 bases not matched to a gene. Looked up from germline, CDR1 is LGHNA and CDR2 is YSLEER. The CDR3 sequence: CASSPGTGEQETQYF. In DNA, the CDR3 is TGCGCCAGCAGCCCCGGGACAGGGGAGCAAGAGACCCAGTACTTC.

The rearrangement joins TRBV30 to TRBJ1-1, with TRBD1 identical over 8 bases. Germline CDR1 is GTSNPN and CDR2 is SVGIG (reference sequence). The V and J ends lost 2 bases and 3 bases, in that order; junction bases with no gene match: 5. This CDR3 comprises 14 residues. The CDR3 nucleotides are TGTGCCTGGAGTCTCACGACAGGGGACACTGAAGCTTTCTTT. This translates into CAWSLTTGDTEAFF. The entire variable domain, with the rest obtained from reference TRBV30 and TRBJ1-1, is as follows: SQTIHQWPATLVQPVGSPLSLECTVEGTSNPNLYWYRQAAGRGLQLLFYSVGIGQISSEVPQNLSASRPQDRQFILSSKKLLLSDSGFYLCAWSLTTGDTEAFFGQGTRLTVV.

J is TRBJ2-7 and V is TRBV7-7; 7 bases are shared with TRBD1. Germline values: CDR1 SSHAT, CDR2 FNYEAQ (reference sequence). The CDR3 is made up of 16 amino acids. With V trimmed by 5 bases and J by 5 bases, 15 bases remained unmatched. The CDR3 DNA follows: TGTGCCAGCAGCCCCTCCTTGACCAGACAGGGCGACGAGCAGTACTTC. It translates to CASSPSLTRQGDEQYF.

This clone was recorded a few times. The chain links TRBV14 to TRBJ2-5, with 12 bases fitting TRBD1. Losses at the gene ends were 2 bases for V and 6 bases for J; bases not matched to a gene: 7. Germline V lookup: CDR1 SGHDN, CDR2 FVKESK. This CDR3 spans 16 amino acids. CDR3 in amino acids: CASSQPGTGGGQTQYF. In DNA, the CDR3 is TGTGCCAGCAGCCAACCCGGGACAGGGGGCGGGCAGACCCAGTACTTC.

The chain is built from TRBV28 and TRBJ1-3; the match to TRBD1 covers 7 bases. CDR3 length equals 16 residues. After removal of 2 bases from V and 4 bases from J, the junction contained 8 bases not matched to a gene. Germline lookup yields CDR1 MDHEN and CDR2 SYDVKM. In DNA, the CDR3 is TGTGCCAGCAGTTTAGGGGGCAGGGGGTCAGGAAACACCATATATTTT. Its protein product is CASSLGGRGSGNTIYF.